This T cell receptor beta chain stems from a study of CD8+ T cells in alopecia areata. General observations from the study: Many expanded lesional clones persisted during tofacitinib (in both scalp and blood).

This sample's treatment: oral pan-JAK inhibitor, 5-10 mg twice daily. This clone was seen once. Its antigen is not known. cDNA prepared by RNA extraction and subsequent reverse transcription served as the template for sequencing. The method was immunoSEQ multiplex PCR; TCRdb's version includes in-frame clones alone and lacks a portion of them. The table includes around 60,000 clones, more than 45% detected once. CDR3 length: 14 residues. CDR1 is MGHRA, CDR2 YSYEKL, per germline. Unmatched junction bases numbered 7, after V lost 5 bases and J lost 5 bases. The chain recombines TRBV4-1 with TRBJ2-7; 9 nucleotides match TRBD1. The sequencing here drew on CD8+ T cells sorted from blood, taken between weeks 36 and 40, from a patient treated with tofacitinib. This TCR derives from a human donor with alopecia areata. The CDR3 bases are TGCGCCAGCAGCTCAACAGGGGGCAGCGACGAGCAGTACTTC. This codes for CASSSTGGSDEQYF.